The 21 T cell receptor beta chains below come from one sample, sequenced in a study of shared clonotypes between healthy human individuals. Generated by immunoSEQ multiplex PCR, the TCRdb table keeps only in-frame clones and is missing some. The profile shows 2.3 million or so clones, 93% of them singletons. Input material: naive CD4+ T cells from PBMCs. Subset reported: CD45RA+ positively selected. The receptors originated from a man aged 18-30 years in good health. Some clones in this sample may be carry-over from other donors' samples.

The gene calls are TRBV9 and TRBJ1-2; 7 nucleotides align to TRBD1. The CDR3 runs 15 residues. Germline lookup yields CDR1 SGDLS and CDR2 YYNGEE. Trimming took 3 bases from V and 8 from J; bases not matched to a gene: 13. CDR3 sequence reads: CASSARDRSYEGYTF. The CDR3, as DNA: TGTGCCAGCAGCGCCCGGGACAGATCTTATGAAGGCTACACCTTC.

The table lists this clone with a few counts. V usage is TRBV6-5 and J usage is TRBJ1-1; no reliable D call. Germline assignment: CDR1 MNHEY and CDR2 SVGAGI. CDR3 size: 13 residues. Between the trimmed V and J ends, which lost 2 bases and 4 bases, there was a span of 8 bases. The CDR3 protein is CASSYDIRTEAFF. CDR3 coding DNA: TGTGCCAGCAGTTACGACATCCGCACTGAAGCTTTCTTT.

The chain couples TRBV7-7 to TRBJ2-1; 11 positions match TRBD1. The CDR3 length is 13 residues. V trimming: 5 bases; J trimming: 14 bases; junction bases outside the gene matches: 8. Germline V gives CDR1 SSHAT, CDR2 FNYEAQ (reference sequence). The CDR3 coding sequence is TGTGCCAGCAGCCCCTCGGGACAGGGGGGCAAGTTCTTC. Translation: CASSPSGQGGKFF.

The chain links TRBV7-3 to TRBJ2-3, with 9 positions matching TRBD2. CDR1 and CDR2 (germline): SGHTA, FQGTGA. CDR3 length equals 14 residues. J was trimmed by 5 bases and V by 1 base; bases with no gene match: 1. The CDR3 sequence: CASSLIAGVDTQYF. In nucleotides, the CDR3 is TGTGCCAGCAGCTTAATAGCGGGAGTAGATACGCAGTATTTT. Full variable domain (outside the CDR3, taken from reference TRBV7-3 and TRBJ2-3): GAGVSQTPSNKVTEKGKYVELRCDPISGHTALYWYRQSLGQGPEFLIYFQGTGAADDSGLPNDRFFAVRPEGSVSTLKIQRTERGDSAVYLCASSLIAGVDTQYFGPGTRLTVL.

As regards this clone: The sample contains more than one DNA sequence encoding this CDR3. The genes are TRBV5-6 and TRBJ2-3; D not resolved. Germline V gives CDR1 SGHDT, CDR2 YYEEEE. CDR3 length: 13 amino acids. V lost 0 bases, J lost 3 bases, and 5 bases lay in between. The CDR3 sequence: CASSLDQTDTQYF. DNA for the CDR3: TGTGCCAGCAGCTTGGATCAGACAGATACGCAGTATTTT.

This clone was counted a single time. This chain connects TRBV7-4 to TRBJ2-3; TRBD1 might be the D (6 bases). V was trimmed by 5 bases and J by 2 bases, leaving 20 bases between them. The CDR3 contains 17 residues. Per germline, CDR1 SGHVT and CDR2 SQSDAQ. CDR3 coding DNA: TGTGCCAGCAGCGCAACCTTGGACAGCTCCTACACAGATACGCAGTATTTT. Translation: CASSATLDSSYTDTQYF.

This clone came up once. The rearrangement joins TRBV4-1 to TRBJ2-5, with D hard to call. V gave up 0 bases and J gave up 7 bases, with 12 bases separating them. This CDR3 is 14 amino acids long. Germline V gene data show CDR1 as MGHRA and CDR2 as YSYEKL. CDR3 region: CASSQDSSLGTQYF. The CDR3 bases are TGCGCCAGCAGCCAAGATTCCTCGTTAGGGACCCAGTACTTC.

CDR3: CASSWDRGLQETQYF. CDR3 sequence (DNA): TGTGCCAGCAGCTGGGACAGGGGCCTCCAAGAGACCCAGTACTTC. This rearrangement joins TRBV5-6 to TRBJ2-5; 10 nucleotides agree with TRBD1. V lost 3 bases, J lost 1 base, and 3 bases stayed unmatched. From germline, CDR1 is SGHDT and CDR2 YYEEEE. The CDR3 has 15 amino acids. Together with reference TRBV5-6 and TRBJ2-5, the CDR3 gives the full variable domain: DAGVTQSPTHLIKTRGQQVTLRCSPKSGHDTVSWYQQALGQGPQFIFQYYEEEERQRGNFPDRFSGHQFPNYSSELNVNALLLGDSALYLCASSWDRGLQETQYFGPGTRLLVL.

For this clone: This same CDR3 is encoded by further DNA sequences in the sample. The chain is built from TRBV13 and TRBJ2-7; tentatively, D is TRBD2 (5 bases). Germline CDR1 is PRHDT and CDR2 is FYEKMQ (reference sequence). V dropped 0 bases and J dropped 2 bases, with 11 bases sitting between them. The length of the CDR3 is 15 residues. CDR3 region: CASSLGGGFTYEQYF. CDR3 DNA: TGTGCCAGCAGCTTAGGTGGCGGGTTTACCTACGAGCAGTACTTC.

The CDR3 DNA is TGTGCCAGCAGCTATGGACAACTCGGCCAAGAGACCCAGTACTTC. It specifies CASSYGQLGQETQYF. The V gene is TRBV7-8, the J gene TRBJ2-5; D perhaps matches TRBD1 (5 bases). Germline lookup yields CDR1 SGHVS and CDR2 FQNEAQ. The CDR3 spans 15 residues. With 4 bases removed from V and 1 base from J, the gap between germline ends came to 13 bases. The full variable domain, its missing parts supplied by reference TRBV7-8 and TRBJ2-5, is GAGVSQSPRYKVAKRGQDVALRCDPISGHVSLFWYQQALGQGPEFLTYFQNEAQLDKSGLPSDRFFAERPEGSVSTLKIQRTQQEDSAVYLCASSYGQLGQETQYFGPGTRLLVL.

This sequence joins TRBV27 and TRBJ2-6, with unresolved D. V lost 1 base and J lost 0, with 13 bases in between. This CDR3 has 18 residues. Germline V gene data show CDR1 as MNHEY and CDR2 as SMNVEV (reference sequence). CDR3 sequence reads: CASSLFGLGGSGANVLTF. The DNA of the CDR3 is TGTGCCAGCAGTTTATTCGGTTTAGGTGGCTCTGGGGCCAACGTCCTGACTTTC.

The table lists this clone with a few counts. V and J are TRBV5-1 and TRBJ1-2; D is unresolved. Germline V lookup: CDR1 SGHRS, CDR2 YFSETQ. With 5 bases removed from V and 0 bases from J, the gap between germline ends came to 11 bases. The CDR3 is made up of 14 amino acids. The CDR3 DNA follows: TGCGCCAGCAGGGTAGGACCGACTAACTATGGCTACACCTTC. Translation gives CASRVGPTNYGYTF.

The chain carries TRBV6-6 and TRBJ1-1; D call uncertain. Germline-derived CDR1 and CDR2 are MNHNY and SVGAGI (reference sequence). The CDR3 consists of 14 residues. Trimming removed 0 bases from V and 0 bases from J, with 5 bases in between. The CDR3 loop reads CASSYSGVNTEAFF. Here the CDR3 DNA reads TGTGCCAGCAGTTACTCAGGAGTGAACACTGAAGCTTTCTTT.

The rearrangement uses TRBV4-2 and TRBJ2-3, with 10 bases lining up with TRBD2. The J segment lost 1 base and the V segment lost 0 bases, leaving 7 bases of the junction unmatched. The CDR3 is made up of 18 amino acids. CDR1 and CDR2 (germline): LGHNA, YNFKEQ. For the CDR3, the DNA is TGTGCCAGCAGCCAAGACTCCGCTAGCGGGAGAGGCACAGATACGCAGTATTTT. Amino acids: CASSQDSASGRGTDTQYF.

Only one count was recorded for this clone. The rearrangement joins TRBV7-6 to TRBJ2-7, with 7 bases lining up with TRBD2. This CDR3 region has 17 residues. Germline V gene data show CDR1 as SGHVS and CDR2 as FNYEAQ. V lost 1 base to trimming and J lost 1 base; unmatched junction nucleotides: 10. CDR3 sequence reads: CASSLDGVGGPSYEQYF. The CDR3 nucleotides are TGTGCCAGCAGCTTAGATGGGGTGGGAGGGCCTTCCTACGAGCAGTACTTC.

The J gene is TRBJ2-2, the V gene TRBV7-7; the D gene is possibly TRBD2 (12 bases). V lost 7 bases and J lost 4, with 22 bases in between. CDR1 SSHAT and CDR2 FNYEAQ come from the germline V gene (reference sequence). CDR3 length: 17 residues. The CDR3 DNA reads TGTGCCAGCACCGGACTAGCGGGACAGGGGGGCACCGGGGAGCTGTTTTTT. Protein sequence: CASTGLAGQGGTGELFF. Filled out from reference TRBV7-7 and TRBJ2-2, the complete variable domain reads GAGVSQSPRYKVTKRGQDVTLRCDPISSHATLYWYQQALGQGPEFLTYFNYEAQPDKSGLPSDRFSAERPEGSISTLTIQRTEQRDSAMYRCASTGLAGQGGTGELFFGEGSRLTVL.

V and J are TRBV4-1 and TRBJ1-2; unclear D gene. With 4 bases removed from V and 3 bases from J, the gap between germline ends came to 9 bases. Germline CDR1 reads MGHRA; CDR2 reads YSYEKL. The CDR3 loop spans 13 amino acids. In DNA form, the CDR3 reads TGCGCCAGCAGCCGCCAAGCCGACTATGGCTACACCTTC. Its protein is CASSRQADYGYTF.

This chain connects TRBV27 to TRBJ2-2; the D is unclear. This CDR3 contains 14 residues. The V end was cut by 3 bases, the J end by 7 bases, with 12 bases between. Germline values: CDR1 MNHEY, CDR2 SMNVEV (reference sequence). The CDR3, as DNA: TGTGCCAGCAGTTTTAGATATTTTAGCGGGGAGCTGTTTTTT. This gives the protein CASSFRYFSGELFF.

J is TRBJ1-2 and V is TRBV5-4; weak D call: TRBD1 (5 bases). The CDR3 sequence is 13 residues long. The germline CDR1 and CDR2 sequences are SGHNT and YYREEE (reference sequence). Deletions cut 0 bases from V and 8 bases from J, with 11 bases between. The CDR3 coding sequence is TGTGCCAGCAGCTTGGCGGGGCCGGGGGGCTACACCTTC. Its protein product is CASSLAGPGGYTF.

The CDR3 nucleotides read TGCAGTGGCCTCAACGCCGGGGAGCTGTTTTTT. Amino acid sequence: CSGLNAGELFF. V usage is TRBV20-1 and J usage is TRBJ2-2; no firm D call. V lost 7 bases to trimming and J lost 6 bases, with 9 bases between them. The germline V gene encodes CDR1 DFQATT and CDR2 SNEGSKA (reference sequence). The CDR3 loop spans 11 amino acids.

The J gene is TRBJ2-1, the V gene TRBV12-1; no check of the table's D call, TRBD2, against the DNA was made. TRBV12-1 is labeled a pseudogene. The CDR3 runs to 15 residues. CDR3 sequence reads: CASSSRTSGHNEQFF. The CDR3, as DNA: TGTGCCAGCAGCTCTAGGACTAGCGGGCACAATGAGCAGTTCTTC.